This T cell receptor (beta chain) was sequenced for a study of T-cell reconstitution after alpha-beta-depleted transplantation in children. Germline CDR1 and CDR2: DFQATT and SNEGSKA (reference sequence). Trimming pared 1 base from V and 9 bases from J, leaving 7 bases between. The CDR3 totals 11 residues. A library of TCRbeta sequences, prepared with unique molecular identifiers, was generated. TCRdb itself ran the PCR reads through MiXCR, one entry per CDR3 protein. The sample contains some 590,000 distinct CDR3 sequences, 10% of which appear only once. The chain employs TRBV20-1 and TRBJ2-1; possibly TRBD1 for D (5 bases). Sequencing was performed on PBMCs from the stem cell graft donor, taken from the stem cell graft. The clonotype comes from a human donor who donated a stem cell graft to a child with acute myeloid leukemia. This chain's CDR3 is CSARVRGEQFF. In DNA form, the CDR3 reads TGCAGTGCTAGAGTTAGGGGTGAGCAGTTCTTC.